Below, 32 T cell receptor beta chains from the same sample are listed, as sequenced in a study of T cells in Graves' hyperthyroidism and ophthalmopathy. RNA transcripts served as the template for amplifying TCR beta CDR3 regions. The primer set for the first-round RT-PCR of the TCR CDR3 was HTBI. TCRdb recomputed calls from the multiplex PCR reads with MiXCR, one row per CDR3 protein. The profile shows about 640,000 distinct CDR3 sequences, less than 25% of them singletons. Sequencing was performed on blood. These receptors all stem from a man under 40 with Graves' ophthalmopathy.

This clonotype showed up just a few times. This chain connects TRBV5-1 to TRBJ2-7, with 11 bases aligning to TRBD2. The germline gives CDR1 SGHRS, CDR2 YFSETQ. Trimming at V came to 0 bases and at J to 2 bases, leaving 4 bases not matched to a gene. The CDR3 loop spans 16 amino acids. The CDR3 reads CASSLDIAGGAYEQYF. CDR3 nucleotides: TGCGCCAGCAGCTTGGATATAGCGGGAGGGGCCTACGAGCAGTACTTC.

This clonotype has ten or more counts. J is TRBJ1-2 and V is TRBV28; a weak D match, TRBD1 (6 bases). V lost 5 bases and J lost 4, with 14 bases in between. The CDR3 is made up of 14 amino acids. CDR1 and CDR2 (germline): MDHEN, SYDVKM. Here the CDR3 reads CASSPDRLGYGYTF. The CDR3 DNA reads TGTGCCAGCAGTCCGGACAGACTGGGCTATGGCTACACCTTC.

The V and J genes are TRBV10-3 and TRBJ2-7; no clear D gene. This CDR3 contains 15 residues. Trimming pared 0 bases from V and 4 bases from J, leaving 13 bases between. CDR1 ENHRY and CDR2 SYGVKD come from the germline V gene. The CDR3 here is CAISESGSIPYEQYF. CDR3 sequence (DNA): TGTGCCATCAGTGAGTCGGGAAGCATTCCATACGAGCAGTACTTC.

The chain has TRBV29-1 and TRBJ2-1; D assignment may be TRBD1 or TRBD2 (5 bases each). Germline loops: CDR1 SQVTM, CDR2 ANQGSEA. The length of the CDR3 is 12 residues. The V end lost 2 bases, the J end lost 8 bases, and 10 bases lay between the germline ends. CDR3 DNA: TGCAGCGTTGAATTCGGGACCCATGAGCAGTTCTTC. Translated: CSVEFGTHEQFF.

The chain couples TRBV5-1 to TRBJ2-3; 10 bases match TRBD2. CDR1 and CDR2 (germline): SGHRS, YFSETQ. Trimming cost V 0 bases and J 1 base; bases outside gene matches: 5. This CDR3 has 17 residues. This chain's CDR3 is CASSLGSSGSGTDTQYF. The CDR3 DNA reads as TGCGCCAGCAGCTTGGGGTCTAGCGGGAGTGGCACAGATACGCAGTATTTT.

This clonotype has a handful of counts. The chain couples TRBV7-9 to TRBJ2-1; 11 bases are a match to TRBD2. Looked up from germline, CDR1 is SEHNR and CDR2 is FQNEAQ (reference sequence). The CDR3 runs 20 residues. V trimming: 5 bases; J trimming: 5 bases; junction bases outside the gene matches: 20. CDR3 sequence (DNA): TGTGCCAGCAGCATACTGGACGGTAGCGGGAGGGCCGAGGGGCACAATGAGCAGTTCTTC. It yields the protein CASSILDGSGRAEGHNEQFF. Filled out from reference TRBV7-9 and TRBJ2-1, the complete variable domain reads DTGVSQNPRHKITKRGQNVTFRCDPISEHNRLYWYRQTLGQGPEFLTYFQNEAQLEKSRLLSDRFSAERPKGSFSTLEIQRTEQGDSAMYLCASSILDGSGRAEGHNEQFFGPGTRLTVL.

This clonotype was detected only once. The V and J genes are TRBV12-3 or TRBV12-4 and TRBJ1-5; D is undetermined. The length of the CDR3 is 17 residues. Trimming removed 3 bases from V and 7 bases from J, with 22 bases in between. DNA of the CDR3: TGTGCCAGCAGTTTTATGAATGGACGGGAGGGTTGGCAGCCCCAGCATTTT. The encoded protein is CASSFMNGREGWQPQHF.

This clonotype is a singleton in its sample. A much larger clone is a single base away; this may be a read error. The rearrangement links TRBV27 to TRBJ1-1, with D possibly matching TRBD1 (5 bases). The CDR3 length is 14 residues. With 6 bases removed from V and 2 bases from J, the gap between germline ends came to 13 bases. CDR1 MNHEY and CDR2 SMNVEV come from the germline V gene (reference sequence). The CDR3 spells CASSSDSVNTEAFF. CDR3 DNA sequence: TGTGCCAGCAGCTCCGACAGCGTTAACACTGAAGCTTTCTTT.

This clonotype was observed a handful of times. The rearrangement joins TRBV5-1 to TRBJ2-1; TRBD2 aligns across 10 bases. The germline V gene has CDR1 SGHRS and CDR2 YFSETQ. This CDR3 is 19 amino acids long. With V trimmed by 1 base and J by 7 bases, 17 bases remained unmatched. The CDR3 nucleotides are TGCGCCAGCAGCTTGTTCCTGGAAAAGCGGGAGGGCCTGGAAAATGAGCAGTTCTTC. This sequence encodes CASSLFLEKREGLENEQFF.

V gene TRBV14 combines with J gene TRBJ2-1; tentatively, D is TRBD2 (6 bases). Per the germline V gene, CDR1 is SGHDN and CDR2 is FVKESK. The V end was cut by 0 bases, the J end by 10 bases, with 19 bases between. The CDR3 extends over 16 amino acids. CDR3 DNA sequence: TGTGCCAGCAGCCAAGACGGCGGGACGGGTCTAGGAGAGCAGTTCTTC. Its protein is CASSQDGGTGLGEQFF.

Here the CDR3 reads CASSSGRGTLTDTQYF. The CDR3 DNA sequence: TGCGCCAGCAGCTCCGGCAGGGGTACCCTCACAGATACGCAGTATTTT. This chain joins TRBV5-1 and TRBJ2-3; perhaps TRBD1 as D (6 bases). The CDR3 runs to 16 residues. V was trimmed by 3 bases and J by 2 bases, leaving 16 bases between them. Per germline, CDR1 SGHRS and CDR2 YFSETQ.

This clonotype appeared once. The genes are TRBV5-1 and TRBJ2-1, with D perhaps matching TRBD2 (6 bases). CDR1 is SGHRS, CDR2 YFSETQ, per germline. The CDR3 length is 15 residues. Trimming pared 0 bases from V and 8 bases from J, leaving 15 bases between. CDR3 protein: CASSLVSATRDEQFF. CDR3 in DNA: TGCGCCAGCAGCTTGGTGTCAGCGACTAGAGATGAGCAGTTCTTC.

In its sample, this clonotype was seen many times. The chain employs TRBV28 and TRBJ1-1, with D hard to call. Trimming left V 6 bases short and J 1 base short, with 12 bases between. Germline V CDR1 and CDR2: MDHEN, SYDVKM. The CDR3 spans 14 residues. The CDR3 spells CASSRPGKNTEAFF. CDR3 bases: TGTGCCAGCAGCCGACCGGGGAAGAACACTGAAGCTTTCTTT.

The rearrangement links TRBV6-1 to TRBJ2-5; TRBD1 matches at 9 bases. The CDR3 sequence is 17 residues long. The germline V gene encodes CDR1 MNHNS and CDR2 SASEGT. Losses at the gene ends were 6 bases for V and 5 bases for J; bases not matched to a gene: 16. As DNA, the CDR3 is TGTGCCAGCAGCCCATATTCTAGGACAGGGGTAGAGGAGACCCAGTACTTC. Protein sequence: CASSPYSRTGVEETQYF.

This sequence joins TRBV4-3 and TRBJ2-5; possible D gene TRBD2, 6 bases. The CDR3 spans 16 residues. The V gene lost 0 bases and the J gene lost 4 bases, with 15 bases spanning the gap. Germline values: CDR1 LGHNA, CDR2 YSLEER. CDR3 sequence reads: CASSQERRALVETQYF. The CDR3 bases are TGCGCCAGCAGCCAAGAAAGGAGGGCTTTGGTAGAGACCCAGTACTTC.

The rearrangement joins TRBV12-3 or TRBV12-4 to TRBJ2-1, with TRBD1 matching 9 bases. The J call is in doubt because the DNA end fits TRBJ2-7 better. The CDR3 totals 17 residues. Here the CDR3 DNA reads TGTGCCAGCAGTGCGAAGGGACAGGGCGGTTTCTACAATGAGCAGTACTTC. As protein: CASSAKGQGGFYNEQYF.

This chain links TRBV3-1 with TRBJ2-2; 9 bases are a match to TRBD1. This CDR3 has 19 amino acids. J lost 3 bases, V lost 1 base, and 12 bases had no gene match. Germline loops: CDR1 LGHDT, CDR2 YNNKEL (reference sequence). The CDR3, as DNA: TGTGCCAGCAGCCAAGGCCTGCTGTGGACAGGGGAAGACACCGGGGAGCTGTTTTTT. Its translation is CASSQGLLWTGEDTGELFF.

This clonotype turned up a few times. The rearrangement uses TRBV27 and TRBJ2-1; the D gene is possibly TRBD2 (5 bases). CDR3 size: 15 residues. The V gene's germline CDR1 is MNHEY and CDR2 SMNVEV (reference sequence). Trimming left V 5 bases short and J 15 bases short, with 26 bases between. The CDR3 nucleotides read TGTGCCAGCAGTCCCCGGGAAGGTACTAGAGTTGGTCGGTTCTTC. Its protein is CASSPREGTRVGRFF.

This clonotype came up a few times. The chain has TRBV7-2 and TRBJ2-7; 9 positions match TRBD2. After removal of 5 bases from V and 6 bases from J, the junction contained 8 bases not matched to a gene. The CDR3 is 14 amino acids. Germline V gene lookup returns CDR1 SGHTA and CDR2 FQGNSA. CDR3 amino acids: CASSPAGGSGEQYF. In nucleotides, the CDR3 is TGTGCCAGCAGCCCAGCGGGAGGTTCCGGCGAGCAGTACTTC.

This clonotype was detected a few times. The chain links TRBV10-3 to TRBJ2-1, with 10 bases identical to TRBD2. The germline CDR1 and CDR2 sequences are ENHRY and SYGVKD. With 2 bases clipped from V and 7 bases from J, the junction kept 8 bases outside the gene matches. CDR3 length: 16 amino acids. CDR3 nucleotides: TGTGCCATCAGTGAGAGAAGCGGGAGGGCTCAGAATGAGCAGTTCTTC. Encoded protein: CAISERSGRAQNEQFF.

The chain couples TRBV5-1 to TRBJ2-7; TRBD2 aligns across 13 bases. This CDR3 is built from 17 residues. Trimming cost V 4 bases and J 1 base; bases outside gene matches: 8. Germline lookup yields CDR1 SGHRS and CDR2 YFSETQ. The CDR3 reads CASSPGTSGTGSYEQYF. In DNA form, the CDR3 reads TGCGCCAGCAGCCCGGGGACTAGCGGGACAGGGTCCTACGAGCAGTACTTC.

This clonotype was seen repeatedly, ten times or more. J is TRBJ2-3 and V is TRBV6-2 or TRBV6-3; 8 bases match TRBD2. This CDR3 has 17 residues. Germline trimming cut 5 bases from V and 6 bases from J; bases unmatched to any gene: 16. Germline CDR1 is MNHEY and CDR2 is SVGEGT. The CDR3 DNA is TGTGCCAGCAGTCGCGACCGATCAGGGACGGGAGGGGATACGCAGTATTTT. Translation gives CASSRDRSGTGGDTQYF.

This chain links TRBV13 with TRBJ1-4; TRBD1 might be the D (5 bases). Germline values: CDR1 PRHDT, CDR2 FYEKMQ (reference sequence). Trimming took off 5 bases at V and 8 bases at J, with 15 bases between the two ends. The CDR3 is 14 amino acids. CDR3 amino acids: CASSQAGKEEKLFF. The CDR3 nucleotides read TGTGCCAGCAGCCAAGCAGGGAAGGAGGAAAAACTGTTTTTT.

This clonotype came up a few times. The chain carries TRBV20-1 and TRBJ2-3, with TRBD2 matching over 14 bases. With 6 bases clipped from V and 4 bases from J, the junction kept 12 bases outside the gene matches. This CDR3 spans 17 amino acids. In germline, CDR1 is DFQATT, CDR2 SNEGSKA (reference sequence). CDR3 DNA sequence: TGCAGTGCCCCGAGGGCGGGACTAGCGGGAGTGCCAGATACGCAGTATTTT. This codes for CSAPRAGLAGVPDTQYF.

J is TRBJ1-5 and V is TRBV5-4, with D tentatively TRBD1 (6 bases). CDR3 size: 17 residues. The V gene lost 3 bases and the J gene lost 3 bases, with 19 bases spanning the gap. The germline gives CDR1 SGHNT, CDR2 YYREEE (reference sequence). The CDR3 loop reads CASSSRQDRYTNQPQHF. CDR3 nucleotides: TGTGCCAGCAGCTCTAGACAGGACCGCTATACCAATCAGCCCCAGCATTTT. Together with reference TRBV5-4 and TRBJ1-5, the CDR3 gives the full variable domain: ETGVTQSPTHLIKTRGQQVTLRCSSQSGHNTVSWYQQALGQGPQFIFQYYREEENGRGNFPPRFSGLQFPNYSSELNVNALELDDSALYLCASSSRQDRYTNQPQHFGDGTRLSIL.

This clonotype was observed at least ten times. This sequence joins TRBV3-1 and TRBJ2-7; TRBD2 is a possible D gene (7 bases). V was pared by 2 bases and J by 5 bases, with 22 bases between. Germline assignment: CDR1 LGHDT and CDR2 YNNKEL (reference sequence). The CDR3 is 17 amino acids. CDR3 in amino acids: CASSQTKRGTGRNEQYF. DNA for the CDR3: TGTGCCAGCAGCCAAACGAAGCGGGGCACAGGGAGGAACGAGCAGTACTTC.

The J gene is TRBJ2-2, the V gene TRBV6-1; a weak D match, TRBD2 (5 bases). Germline-derived CDR1 and CDR2 are MNHNS and SASEGT. The germline V and J ends were trimmed by 5 bases and 5 bases, with 21 bases remaining between them. CDR3 length: 17 amino acids. The CDR3 DNA sequence: TGTGCCAGCAGTCCCTCAGGACTGGCGATAGCAACCGGGGAGCTGTTTTTT. It codes for CASSPSGLAIATGELFF.

This clonotype was recorded only once. The CDR3 DNA reads as TGTGCCAGCAGTTTAGGACCTTCCGCTAACTATGGCTACACCTTC. The encoded protein is CASSLGPSANYGYTF. The chain has TRBV28 and TRBJ1-2; D is uncertain. The CDR3 has 15 amino acids. CDR1 is MDHEN, CDR2 SYDVKM, per germline. The ends were cut back, 2 bases at V and 0 bases at J, with 10 bases in the middle.

This chain joins TRBV7-9 and TRBJ2-1; TRBD2 matches at 10 bases. The CDR3 contains 16 residues. Germline V lookup: CDR1 SEHNR, CDR2 FQNEAQ (reference sequence). The junction had 14 bases not matched to a gene; V was cut back by 7 bases and J by 8 bases. The CDR3 DNA is TGTGCCAGCATACCCTTCCTAGCGGGAGTGCGGGATGAGCAGTTCTTC. Protein: CASIPFLAGVRDEQFF.

This clonotype was counted only a few times. V gene TRBV5-1 combines with J gene TRBJ2-5; D perhaps matches TRBD2 (6 bases). The CDR3 is 17 amino acids. The V and J ends lost 4 bases and 5 bases respectively, with 24 bases between them. Germline loops: CDR1 SGHRS, CDR2 YFSETQ. This CDR3 reads CASSRLSNSGRYETQYF. The CDR3 coding sequence is TGCGCCAGCAGCCGACTCAGCAATTCCGGGAGATACGAGACCCAGTACTTC.

This clonotype has a count of ten or more. V is TRBV5-1 and J is TRBJ2-3; D is unresolved. The CDR3 runs to 17 residues. Trimming removed 0 bases at V and 0 bases at J, with 14 bases between. From germline, CDR1 is SGHRS and CDR2 YFSETQ. The CDR3 DNA follows: TGCGCCAGCAGCTTGGTTTGGCGAGAACCTAGCACAGATACGCAGTATTTT. Its protein is CASSLVWREPSTDTQYF.

This clonotype was recorded at least ten times. The rearrangement links TRBV30 to TRBJ1-1; the match to TRBD1 covers 11 bases. This CDR3 is 14 amino acids long. V trimming: 4 bases; J trimming: 4 bases; junction bases outside the gene matches: 5. Germline CDR1 is GTSNPN and CDR2 is SVGIG (reference sequence). Here the CDR3 reads CAWTAGQGVTEAFF. DNA of the CDR3: TGTGCCTGGACCGCGGGACAGGGGGTCACTGAAGCTTTCTTT.